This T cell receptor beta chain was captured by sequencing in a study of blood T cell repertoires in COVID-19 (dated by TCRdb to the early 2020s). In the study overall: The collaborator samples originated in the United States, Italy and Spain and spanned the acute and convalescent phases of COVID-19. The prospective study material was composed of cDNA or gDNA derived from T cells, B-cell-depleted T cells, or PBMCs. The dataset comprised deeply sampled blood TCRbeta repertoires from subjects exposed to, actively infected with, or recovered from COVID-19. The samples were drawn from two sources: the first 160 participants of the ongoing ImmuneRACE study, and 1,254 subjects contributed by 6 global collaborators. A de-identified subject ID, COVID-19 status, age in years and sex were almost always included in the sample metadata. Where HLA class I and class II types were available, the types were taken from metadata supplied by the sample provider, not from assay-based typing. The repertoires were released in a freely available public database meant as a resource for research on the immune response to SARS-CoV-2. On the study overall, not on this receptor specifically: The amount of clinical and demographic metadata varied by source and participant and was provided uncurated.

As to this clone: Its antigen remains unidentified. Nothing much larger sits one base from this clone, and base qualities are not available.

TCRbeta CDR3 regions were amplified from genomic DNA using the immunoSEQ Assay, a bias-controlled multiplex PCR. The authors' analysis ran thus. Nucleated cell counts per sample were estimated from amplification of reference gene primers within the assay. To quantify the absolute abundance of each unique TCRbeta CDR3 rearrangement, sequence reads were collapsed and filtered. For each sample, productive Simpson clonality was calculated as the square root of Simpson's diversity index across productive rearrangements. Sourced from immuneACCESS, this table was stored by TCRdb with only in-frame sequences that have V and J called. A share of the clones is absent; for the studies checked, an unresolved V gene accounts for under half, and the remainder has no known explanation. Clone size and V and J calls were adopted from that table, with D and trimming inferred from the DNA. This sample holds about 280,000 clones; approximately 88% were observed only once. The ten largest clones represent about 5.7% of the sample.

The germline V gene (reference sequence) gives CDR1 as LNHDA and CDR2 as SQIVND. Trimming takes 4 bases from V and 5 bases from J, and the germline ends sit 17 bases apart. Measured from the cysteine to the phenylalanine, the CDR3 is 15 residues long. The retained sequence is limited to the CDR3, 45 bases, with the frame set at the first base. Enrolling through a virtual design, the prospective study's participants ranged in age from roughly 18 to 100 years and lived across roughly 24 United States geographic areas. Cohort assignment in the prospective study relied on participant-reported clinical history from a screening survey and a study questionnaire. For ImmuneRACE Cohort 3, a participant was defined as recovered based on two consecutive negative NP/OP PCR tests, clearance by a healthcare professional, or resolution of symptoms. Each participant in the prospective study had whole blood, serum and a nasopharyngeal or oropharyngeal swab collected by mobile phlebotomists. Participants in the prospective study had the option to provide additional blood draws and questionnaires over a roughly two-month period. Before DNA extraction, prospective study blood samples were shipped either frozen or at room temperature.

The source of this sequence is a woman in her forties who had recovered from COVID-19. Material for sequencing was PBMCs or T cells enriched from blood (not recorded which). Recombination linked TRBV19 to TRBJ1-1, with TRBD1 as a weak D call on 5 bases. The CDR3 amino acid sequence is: CASSRSRQGDTEAFF. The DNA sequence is TGTGCCAGTAGTAGGAGTCGTCAGGGCGATACTGAAGCTTTCTTT.